The present T cell receptor (beta chain) was sequenced within a study of blood T cell repertoires in COVID-19. Study at large: Samples representing acute and convalescent COVID-19 were sourced from the United States, Italy and Spain.

The count of this clone is one. In the source study's methods: Amplification from reference gene primers served as the basis for estimated nucleated cell counts. The method was immunoSEQ multiplex PCR; TCRdb's version includes in-frame clones alone and lacks a portion of them. V, J and clone size reflect that table, while D and trimming were determined from the DNA. The sample records about 84,000 clones, 86% being singletons. Germline V CDR1 and CDR2: MNHEY, SVGAGI. V lost 4 bases and J 6 bases, leaving 18 bases between the germline ends. The CDR3 has 15 residues. Sequenced sample: peripheral blood. The rearrangement joins TRBV6-5 to TRBJ2-5; the D gene is possibly TRBD1 (5 bases). This TCR derives from a man older than 75 with active or convalescent COVID-19. The CDR3 is CASSFWGPMGKTQYF. The CDR3 region has the DNA TGTGCCAGCAGTTTTTGGGGCCCCATGGGTAAGACCCAGTACTTC.